In this sample, the clone carrying this T cell receptor (beta chain) turned up many times. Its antigen is undetermined. The germline gene is not matched at one end of the junction; a read error may be the cause. The data derive from a study of T cells in Graves' hyperthyroidism and ophthalmopathy. There are 16 residues in the CDR3. CDR1 is SSHAT and CDR2 is FNYEAQ in the germline V gene (reference sequence). Duration under 3 months, a NOSPECS grade of at least 4, and a Clinical Activity Score of at least 3 characterized the ophthalmopathy patients. Thyroid ultrasound, orbital computed tomography, clinical symptoms, and serum thyroxine and TRAb underpinned diagnoses. Amplification targeted TCR beta CDR3 regions from RNA transcripts. A first-round RT-PCR of the TCR CDR3 used the HTBI primer set. TCRdb ran MiXCR on the multiplex PCR reads and lists one entry per CDR3 protein. The repertoire holds some 370,000 distinct CDR3 sequences, roughly an eighth seen once, with around 30% in the top ten.

Whole-study results and caveats: Blood samples included most of the expanded thyroid clonotypes exceeding 0.001. A 13 V-J model separated ophthalmopathy from stable hyperthyroidism.

The TCR comes from a man in his fifties or sixties with Graves' ophthalmopathy. The chain combines TRBV7-7 with TRBJ2-1; perhaps D is TRBD1 or TRBD2 (5 bases each). The sample comprised blood. This CDR3 reads CASSLALGGSYNEQFF. The CDR3 DNA reads as TGTGCTAGCAGCTTAGCGCTTGGGGGCTCCTACAATGAGCAGTTCTTC.